The 12 T cell receptor beta chains listed next were all sequenced from one sample in a study of blood T cells in healthy people across ages. Sample-barcoded 5' priming and a J-beta primer mix drove a second PCR of roughly 7 to 11 cycles. TCRdb used MiXCR to reprocess the 5' RACE reads, holding one entry per CDR3 protein. The repertoire consists of some 900,000 distinct CDR3 sequences, with around 49% occurring once and the leading ten covering about an eighth. The sequenced material came from blood. The receptors here all came from a man aged 25 to 40 in good health.

This chain links TRBV7-2 with TRBJ2-1; TRBD2 is a possible D gene (6 bases). Trimming removed 8 bases from V and 0 bases from J, with 14 bases in between. Germline lookup yields CDR1 SGHTA and CDR2 FQGNSA. CDR3 length: 15 amino acids. The CDR3 DNA reads as TGTGCCAGCCTGCGGGGCCAGAGCTCCTACAATGAGCAGTTCTTC. It yields the protein CASLRGQSSYNEQFF.

The gene calls are TRBV5-1 and TRBJ1-1; no clear D gene. The ends were cut back, 0 bases at V and 0 bases at J, with 9 bases in the middle. CDR3 length equals 15 residues. Germline values: CDR1 SGHRS, CDR2 YFSETQ. The CDR3 DNA reads as TGCGCCAGCAGCTTGGATCCTGCCATGAACACTGAAGCTTTCTTT. Encoded protein: CASSLDPAMNTEAFF.

This clonotype was counted a few times. Compared with germline, one end of the junction differs, possibly owing to a read error. CDR3 in DNA: TGTGCTAGCAGCGTAAGGGTGGACAGCAACTATGGCTACACCTTC. This translates into CASSVRVDSNYGYTF. The rearrangement uses TRBV9 and TRBJ1-2; D might be TRBD1 (6 bases). The CDR3 covers 15 residues. Germline V lookup: CDR1 SGDLS, CDR2 YYNGEE.

This CDR3 is CASSFADRAIHGYTF. The CDR3 DNA reads TGTGCCAGCAGTTTCGCCGACAGGGCTATTCATGGCTACACCTTC. The chain recombines TRBV12-3 or TRBV12-4 with TRBJ1-2; 7 nucleotides align to TRBD1. V gave up 3 bases and J gave up 6 bases; unmatched junction bases: 10. This CDR3 is 15 amino acids long.

The chain employs TRBV4-1 and TRBJ2-7; 8 bases are a match to TRBD1. V lost 1 base and J lost 3; bases outside the gene matches: 2. The CDR3 is 14 amino acids. Germline assignment: CDR1 MGHRA and CDR2 YSYEKL. In DNA form, the CDR3 reads TGCGCCAGCAGCCAAGGGACAGGGATCTACGAGCAGTACTTC. Amino acids: CASSQGTGIYEQYF.

This chain links TRBV7-9 with TRBJ1-1, with a weak D call TRBD1 (6 bases). CDR3 length: 13 residues. V lost 3 bases and J lost 12, with 17 bases in between. CDR1 is SEHNR, CDR2 FQNEAQ, per germline (reference sequence). The CDR3 spells CASSLSHREVTFF. DNA of the CDR3: TGTGCCAGCAGCTTGTCGCACAGGGAGGTGACTTTCTTT.

The chain employs TRBV20-1 and TRBJ2-5; maybe TRBD2 (7 bases). The V end lost 5 bases, the J end lost 5 bases, and 21 bases lay between the germline ends. Germline lookup yields CDR1 DFQATT and CDR2 SNEGSKA (reference sequence). The CDR3 is 15 amino acids. The CDR3 region is CSADLTGGRSETQYF. CDR3 nucleotides: TGCAGTGCTGATCTAACGGGGGGCCGATCGGAGACCCAGTACTTC.

The genes are TRBV4-1 and TRBJ1-5; D unresolved. The V end was cut by 7 bases, the J end by 9 bases, with 7 bases between. Germline CDR1 reads MGHRA; CDR2 reads YSYEKL. The CDR3 runs 10 residues. DNA of the CDR3: TGCGCCAGCAAAGGTCGGCCCCAGCATTTT. This gives the protein CASKGRPQHF.

This clonotype showed up just a few times. The chain combines TRBV12-3 or TRBV12-4 with TRBJ2-3; D gene unclear. The CDR3 is 15 amino acids. Trimming removed 6 bases at V and 0 bases at J, with 13 bases between. CDR3 DNA: TGTGCCAGCAGCACGGTCGGGTATAGCACAGATACGCAGTATTTT. Protein sequence: CASSTVGYSTDTQYF.

The chain is built from TRBV7-2 and TRBJ2-3; 9 bases map to TRBD1. V shed 1 base, J shed 4 bases, and the junction held 9 bases outside the gene matches. Germline CDR1 is SGHTA and CDR2 is FQGNSA. The CDR3 is made up of 17 amino acids. CDR3 in DNA: TGTGCCAGCAGCTTAGATCTTCCGGGACAGGGTCCAGATACGCAGTATTTT. Amino acid sequence: CASSLDLPGQGPDTQYF. Filled out from reference TRBV7-2 and TRBJ2-3, the complete variable domain reads GAGVSQSPSNKVTEKGKDVELRCDPISGHTALYWYRQSLGQGLEFLIYFQGNSAPDKSGLPSDRFSAERTGGSVSTLTIQRTQQEDSAVYLCASSLDLPGQGPDTQYFGPGTRLTVL.

The chain employs TRBV5-1 and TRBJ2-6, with 7 bases aligning to TRBD1. This CDR3 has 16 amino acids. Per germline, CDR1 SGHRS and CDR2 YFSETQ. After removal of 2 bases from V and 0 bases from J, the junction contained 2 bases not matched to a gene. This CDR3 is CASSLGQASGANVLTF. The CDR3 DNA reads as TGCGCCAGCAGCTTAGGACAGGCCTCTGGGGCCAACGTCCTGACTTTC.

This clonotype has a count of ten or more. This chain's CDR3 is CSAANRGYTF. The CDR3, as DNA: TGCAGTGCTGCTAATAGGGGCTACACCTTC. V gene TRBV20-1 combines with J gene TRBJ1-2; D is unresolved. Germline V gives CDR1 DFQATT, CDR2 SNEGSKA (reference sequence). The CDR3 length is 10 residues. V was clipped by 5 bases and J by 8 bases, with 9 bases between them.